Listed here are 27 T cell receptor beta chains from one sample, sequenced in a study of tumor-infiltrating lymphocytes in primary liver carcinoma. Production of TCR beta cDNA used approximately 0.45 ug total RNA together with a constant-region primer. TCR beta libraries came from three nested multiplex PCR rounds using slightly modified ARM-PCR. Primers for the first two PCR rounds were TRBV1-TRBV30 forward primers and a C-beta reverse primer (about 9 cycles per round). MiXCR, run by TCRdb on the multiplex PCR reads, gives a single entry per CDR3 protein. Here the sample spans approximately 92,000 distinct CDR3 sequences, less than 70% being singletons. From unsorted bulk tissue weighing roughly 17-31 mg, DNA and RNA were co-extracted. Source material: tumor-adjacent normal liver tissue. The source of these receptors is a man aged 40-50 years with primary liver carcinoma and hepatitis B virus infection.

In regard to this clonotype: This CDR3 fails to terminate in the conserved phenylalanine or tryptophan, so it likely reflects a read error. The chain links TRBV6-6 to TRBJ2-7; weak D call: TRBD2 (5 bases). This CDR3 has 14 amino acids. Germline V gene sequence: CDR1 MNHNY, CDR2 SVGAGI (reference sequence). The CDR3 sequence is CASSYALVGGEQYL. The CDR3 DNA reads TGCGCCAGCAGTTATGCACTAGTGGGTGGTGAGCAGTACCTC.

This clonotype appeared a single time. The J gene is TRBJ2-7, the V gene TRBV28, with D perhaps assigned TRBD1 or TRBD2 (5 bases each). V lost 3 bases and J 8 bases, leaving 14 bases between the germline ends. The CDR3 covers 13 residues. Germline-derived CDR1 and CDR2 are MDHEN and SYDVKM. Here the CDR3 reads CASSLGTTGKQYF. CDR3 sequence (DNA): TGTGCCAGCAGTTTGGGGACGACGGGAAAGCAGTACTTC.

Turning to this clonotype: A read error is possible here, since a much larger clone lies one base away. The chain recombines TRBV10-3 with TRBJ2-3; 10 positions match TRBD2. The V segment lost 5 bases and the J segment 2 bases; nucleotides outside the gene matches: 4. This CDR3 comprises 15 residues. In germline, CDR1 is ENHRY, CDR2 SYGVKD. CDR3 sequence reads: CAISLAGDVTDTQYF. The CDR3 region has the DNA TGTGCCATCAGTCTAGCGGGAGATGTCACAGATACGCAGTATTTT.

Points on this clonotype: No conserved phenylalanine or tryptophan ends this CDR3, so it is likely a read error. The chain has TRBV11-2 and TRBJ2-5, with a weak D call TRBD1 (6 bases). CDR1 and CDR2 from the germline V gene are SGHAT and FQNNGV. This CDR3 is 15 amino acids long. The CDR3: CASSLGRTGQETQYS. Written as DNA, the CDR3 is TGTGCCAGTAGCTTAGGGCGCACAGGGCAAGAGACCCAGTACTCC.

About this clonotype itself: A much larger clone sits a single nucleotide away, making a read error possible. This rearrangement joins TRBV28 to TRBJ2-3; D is possibly TRBD2 (6 bases). This CDR3 is 15 amino acids long. Between the trimmed V and J ends, which lost 5 bases and 3 bases, there was a span of 15 bases. CDR1 is MDHEN and CDR2 is SYDVKM in the germline V gene. CDR3 sequence: CASSLETGETDTQYF. For the CDR3, the DNA is TGTGCCAGCAGTCTAGAAACGGGAGAAACAGATACGCAGTATTTT.

This clonotype was detected many times. The chain joins TRBV12-3 or TRBV12-4 to TRBJ2-2, with 12 positions matching TRBD2. V dropped 6 bases and J dropped 8; count of bases not matched to a gene: 10. The CDR3 runs to 16 residues. The CDR3 coding sequence is TGTGCCAGCAGCCACCTACTAGCGGGAGGTTTGGGGGAGCTGTTTTTT. The encoded protein is CASSHLLAGGLGELFF.

The chain has TRBV5-1 and TRBJ2-7; the match to TRBD1 covers 11 bases. The CDR3 length is 15 residues. Per germline, CDR1 SGHRS and CDR2 YFSETQ. Losses at the gene ends were 8 bases for V and 4 bases for J; bases not matched to a gene: 11. The CDR3 nucleotides are TGCGCCAGTAGCGTCGACGGGACAGGGGGTTACGAGCAGTACTTC. Residues: CASSVDGTGGYEQYF. The whole variable domain, filled in from reference TRBV5-1 and TRBJ2-7, reads KAGVTQTPRYLIKTRGQQVTLSCSPISGHRSVSWYQQTPGQGLQFLFEYFSETQRNKGNFPGRFSGRQFSNSRSEMNVSTLELGDSALYLCASSVDGTGGYEQYFGPGTRLTVT.

This clonotype was found many times. The V gene is TRBV14, the J gene TRBJ2-5; 7 bases are shared with TRBD2. The V segment lost 1 base and the J segment 7 bases; nucleotides outside the gene matches: 3. The CDR3 contains 13 residues. The germline V gene encodes CDR1 SGHDN and CDR2 FVKESK. In nucleotides, the CDR3 is TGTGCCAGCAGCCAAGTCCCTAGCGGGACCCAGTACTTC. Translating it yields CASSQVPSGTQYF.

The chain joins TRBV11-1 to TRBJ2-1; D is uncertain. The length of the CDR3 is 14 residues. V shed 4 bases and J shed 4 bases, with 11 bases lying between them. The V gene's germline CDR1 is SGHAT and CDR2 FQDESV (reference sequence). CDR3 DNA sequence: TGTGCCAGCAGCTCGAGTCAGATGTACAATGAGCAGTTCTTC. Translated: CASSSSQMYNEQFF.

This clonotype was detected ten times or more. Here the CDR3 reads CASRTGLAGEETQYF. CDR3 bases: TGTGCCAGCAGGACGGGACTAGCGGGAGAAGAGACCCAGTACTTC. The chain uses TRBV6-6 and TRBJ2-5, with TRBD2 matching over 14 bases. This CDR3 contains 15 residues. Germline CDR1 and CDR2: MNHNY and SVGAGI (reference sequence). V dropped 6 bases and J dropped 3; count of bases not matched to a gene: 3.

This clonotype was found many times. The V call is TRBV6-1, the J call TRBJ2-1; D is unclear. Germline values: CDR1 MNHNS, CDR2 SASEGT. There are 12 residues in the CDR3. Trimming removed 5 bases from V and 3 bases from J, with 5 bases in between. CDR3 residues: CASSTDYNEQFF. The CDR3 nucleotides are TGTGCCAGCAGTACAGACTACAATGAGCAGTTCTTC.

This chain uses TRBV7-3 with TRBJ2-2; D remains unclear. CDR3 length: 14 amino acids. The germline gives CDR1 SGHTA, CDR2 FQGTGA. Between the trimmed V and J ends, which lost 0 bases and 8 bases, there was a span of 10 bases. As DNA, the CDR3 is TGTGCCAGCAGCTTAACCCACGTTGGTGGGGAGCTGTTTTTT. Its translation: CASSLTHVGGELFF.

Note on this clonotype: Possible read error: a much larger clone is one base away. The chain links TRBV7-9 to TRBJ2-3; 7 bases are a match to TRBD1. The CDR3 consists of 15 residues. Germline V gene lookup returns CDR1 SEHNR and CDR2 FQNEAQ (reference sequence). V dropped 8 bases and J dropped 4; count of bases not matched to a gene: 12. The CDR3 loop is CASDPGGWGPDTQYF. In nucleotides, the CDR3 is TGTGCCAGCGACCCAGGGGGTTGGGGCCCAGATACGCAGTATTTT.

A note on this clonotype: A read error may explain this, as a much larger clone is one base away. The rearrangement joins TRBV6-5 to TRBJ2-7, with 9 bases identical to TRBD2. Germline V gives CDR1 MNHEY, CDR2 SVGAGI. This CDR3 is 14 amino acids long. The V segment lost 6 bases and the J segment 9 bases; nucleotides outside the gene matches: 12. DNA for the CDR3: TGTGCCAGCAGCCCCGGGACTAGCCTCGACGGGCAGTACTTC. Amino acid sequence: CASSPGTSLDGQYF.

On this clonotype: The CDR3 does not close with the conserved phenylalanine or tryptophan, likely indicating a read error. CDR3 loop: CASSPIGSGELFY. The CDR3 bases are TGTGCCAGCAGCCCGATAGGGTCCGGGGAGCTGTTTTAT. V usage is TRBV12-3 or TRBV12-4 and J usage is TRBJ2-2; D is uncertain. Trimming cost V 6 bases and J 6 bases, with 11 bases left between them. CDR3 length: 13 residues.

The chain employs TRBV5-6 and TRBJ2-3; TRBD2 matches at 8 bases. V lost 0 bases and J lost 3; bases outside the gene matches: 6. Germline lookup yields CDR1 SGHDT and CDR2 YYEEEE. There are 16 residues in the CDR3. CDR3 loop: CASSLGLAIKTDTQYF. Written as DNA, the CDR3 is TGTGCCAGCAGCTTGGGACTAGCGATTAAGACAGATACGCAGTATTTT. The complete variable domain, with remaining parts taken from reference TRBV5-6 and TRBJ2-3, reads DAGVTQSPTHLIKTRGQQVTLRCSPKSGHDTVSWYQQALGQGPQFIFQYYEEEERQRGNFPDRFSGHQFPNYSSELNVNALLLGDSALYLCASSLGLAIKTDTQYFGPGTRLTVL.

This clonotype was observed once. The CDR3 does not close with the conserved phenylalanine or tryptophan, likely indicating a read error. Because the CDR3's place on the DNA is in doubt, the DNA is left out and the CDR3 is given as listed by TCRdb. The chain recombines TRBV5-6 with TRBJ2-1; the table's D call TRBD2 went unverified against the DNA. Germline V gene lookup returns CDR1 SGHDT and CDR2 YYEEEE. The CDR3 length is 15 residues, termini included. The CDR3 protein is CASTSRAGEYNERFL.

As for this clonotype: One base away lies a much larger clone, so this may be a sequencing read error. The chain couples TRBV10-3 to TRBJ1-6, with D perhaps matching TRBD1 (6 bases). The CDR3 is made up of 17 amino acids. The V gene's germline CDR1 is ENHRY and CDR2 SYGVKD. The CDR3 is CAISSPGQGLNNSSLHF. The CDR3 region has the DNA TGTGCCATCAGTTCTCCGGGACAAGGACTTAATAATTCATCCCTCCACTTT.

The J gene is TRBJ2-7, the V gene TRBV5-4; TRBD2 matches 8 bases. The germline V gene encodes CDR1 SGHNT and CDR2 YYREEE (reference sequence). The CDR3 runs to 14 residues. V was clipped by 9 bases and J by 2 bases; unmatched bases: 10. In DNA, the CDR3 is TGTGCCAACAGTCACTCGGGACTAGCCTACGAGCAGTACTTC. Its protein is CANSHSGLAYEQYF.

This clonotype was picked up many times. This rearrangement joins TRBV6-6 to TRBJ2-2, with 7 bases that match TRBD1. Looked up from germline, CDR1 is MNHNY and CDR2 is SVGAGI (reference sequence). Unmatched junction bases numbered 3, after V lost 6 bases and J lost 5 bases. The CDR3 covers 13 residues. In DNA form, the CDR3 reads TGTGCCAGCAGCGACAGGGAAACCGGGGAGCTGTTTTTT. Protein: CASSDRETGELFF.

Details on this clonotype: This may be a read error: a much more frequent sequence differs by one nucleotide. The rearrangement joins TRBV6-6 to TRBJ1-1, with a possible D match to TRBD1 (5 bases). V lost 8 bases and J lost 4, with 14 bases in between. The CDR3 is 13 amino acids. Germline V gives CDR1 MNHNY, CDR2 SVGAGI (reference sequence). This CDR3 is CASGRGGGTEAFF. The CDR3 DNA reads as TGTGCCAGCGGCCGTGGGGGGGGCACTGAAGCTTTCTTT.

A few counts support this clonotype. A read error may be the cause here, since a much bigger clone is one base away. The V call is TRBV29-1, the J call TRBJ2-5; TRBD1 agrees at 7 bases. After removal of 4 bases from V and 6 bases from J, the junction contained 5 bases not matched to a gene. The CDR3 has 12 amino acids. Germline V gene data show CDR1 as SQVTM and CDR2 as ANQGSEA. This CDR3 reads CSVGGGSKTQYF. DNA of the CDR3: TGCAGCGTTGGAGGGGGCAGTAAGACCCAGTACTTC.

This chain joins TRBV28 and TRBJ2-1; D possibly matches TRBD1 or TRBD2 (5 bases each). CDR1 and CDR2 (germline): MDHEN, SYDVKM. This CDR3 contains 13 residues. V lost 8 bases and J lost 2, with 10 bases in between. For the CDR3, the DNA is TGTGCCAGCCGGGACCGGCCCTACAATGAGCAGTTCTTC. As protein: CASRDRPYNEQFF. The variable domain in full, completed from reference TRBV28 and TRBJ2-1, reads DVKVTQSSRYLVKRTGEKVFLECVQDMDHENMFWYRQDPGLGLRLIYFSYDVKMKEKGDIPEGYSVSREKKERFSLILESASTNQTSMYLCASRDRPYNEQFFGPGTRLTVL.

As concerns this clonotype: With a much larger clone just one base away, this may be a read error. CDR3 nucleotides: TGTGTCAGCAGCTCATCCCGGGGGGACACTGAAGCTTTCTTT. This encodes CVSSSSRGDTEAFF. The chain is built from TRBV6-5 and TRBJ1-1; tentative D call: TRBD1 (5 bases). CDR1 and CDR2 (germline): MNHEY, SVGAGI. This CDR3 contains 14 residues.

Comments on this clonotype: Being one base from a much bigger clone, this may be a read error. The V call is TRBV6-1, the J call TRBJ2-1, with 8 positions matching TRBD2. CDR3 size: 16 residues. J was trimmed by 3 bases and V by 8 bases; bases with no gene match: 12. CDR1 and CDR2 from the germline V gene are MNHNS and SASEGT. The DNA of the CDR3 is TGTGCCAGCTGTGGCTTTAGCGGGGCTTTCTACAATGAGCAGTTCTTC. The encoded protein is CASCGFSGAFYNEQFF.

On this clonotype: One end of the junction does not line up with germline, which may come from a read error. This chain joins TRBV6-5 and TRBJ2-3; D is perhaps TRBD1 (6 bases). Germline assignment: CDR1 MNHEY and CDR2 SVGAGI. The CDR3 consists of 14 residues. The CDR3 reads CASSYDWRTDTQYF. The CDR3 region has the DNA TGTGCCAGCAGTTACGACTGGAGGACAGATACACAGTATTTT.

This clonotype was seen only once. The junction differs from germline at one of its ends, possibly a read error. The gene calls are TRBV11-2 and TRBJ2-5, with D unresolved. Looked up from germline, CDR1 is SGHAT and CDR2 is FQNNGV. The CDR3 covers 13 residues. CDR3 amino acids: CACSFTVPETQYF. The CDR3 coding sequence is TGTGCCTGCAGCTTTACGGTCCCAGAGACCCAGTACTTC.